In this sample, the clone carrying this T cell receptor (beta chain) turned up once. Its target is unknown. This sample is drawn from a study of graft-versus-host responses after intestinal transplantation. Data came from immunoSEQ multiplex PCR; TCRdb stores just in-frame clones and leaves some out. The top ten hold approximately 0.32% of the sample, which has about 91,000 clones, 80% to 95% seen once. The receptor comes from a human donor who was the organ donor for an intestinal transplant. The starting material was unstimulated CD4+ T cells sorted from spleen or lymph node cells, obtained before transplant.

CDR3 region: CAWSLRTSGREIGANVLTF. For the CDR3, the DNA is TGTGCCTGGAGTTTAAGGACTAGCGGGAGAGAAATTGGGGCCAACGTCCTGACTTTC. This chain uses TRBV30 with TRBJ2-6; 13 bases are a match to TRBD2. Germline lookup yields CDR1 GTSNPN and CDR2 SVGIG (reference sequence). J lost 3 bases, V lost 2 bases, and 10 bases had no gene match. The CDR3 spans 19 residues. The entire variable domain, with the rest obtained from reference TRBV30 and TRBJ2-6, is as follows: SQTIHQWPATLVQPVGSPLSLECTVEGTSNPNLYWYRQAAGRGLQLLFYSVGIGQISSEVPQNLSASRPQDRQFILSSKKLLLSDSGFYLCAWSLRTSGREIGANVLTFGAGSRLTVL.